A selection of T cell receptor beta chains follows, all from one sample in a study of T cell repertoires in cytomegalovirus infection. TCRdb reprocessed the reads with MiXCR, giving one entry per CDR3 protein. The data contain approximately 750,000 distinct CDR3 sequences, roughly 36% of them singletons. Sequencing used PBMCs. The receptors shown here come from a human donor in good health (CMV status not recorded). Some clones in this sample may be carry-over from other donors' samples. Each CDR3 is given with its conserved first and last residue. D genes are given only for firm matches. For some rows the clone size is stated as once, few or many, or as a class when expanded; others skip it.

CDR3,size,D,J,V
CATSDGDSYEQYF,once,-,TRBJ2-7,TRBV24-1
CASSSGQGNTEAFF,many,TRBD1,TRBJ1-1,TRBV7-2
CASSRRQGLGEETQYF,few,TRBD1,TRBJ2-5,TRBV19
CASSGPGLAESYNEQFF,-,TRBD2,TRBJ2-1,TRBV6-5
CASSSSLASGGSYEQYF,few,TRBD2,TRBJ2-7,TRBV7-3
CATSDRGYNQPQHF,few,TRBD1,TRBJ1-5,TRBV15
CASSGQDNTGELFF,-,TRBD1,TRBJ2-2,TRBV4-1
CASSLDTRGLAAYNEQFF,-,TRBD2,TRBJ2-1,TRBV12-3/TRBV12-4
CASSFRRGVYNEQFF,-,-,TRBJ2-1,TRBV11-1
CASRSSSDLREQYF,few,-,TRBJ2-7,TRBV6-6
CASTAGTGDYEQYF,-,-,TRBJ2-7,TRBV19
CASSQVNPGDNTEAFF,-,-,TRBJ1-1,TRBV4-1
CSSRRGDPDGYTF,-,-,TRBJ1-2,TRBV9
CASSLIASGEEDTQYF,-,TRBD2,TRBJ2-3,TRBV27
CSARDRGLVYEQYF,-,-,TRBJ2-7,TRBV20-1
CASSPSGKYEQYF,few,-,TRBJ2-7,TRBV28
CATSGTSGLTDTQYF,few,TRBD2,TRBJ2-3,TRBV24-1
CAWSEGRENQPQHF,-,-,TRBJ1-5,TRBV30
CASSQEGQSREQFF,once,-,TRBJ2-1,TRBV7-7
CASSLAHQGRYEQYF,few,-,TRBJ2-7,TRBV7-2
CSASLDRVADTQYF,-,TRBD1,TRBJ2-3,TRBV20-1
CSARGGGSNQPQHF,-,-,TRBJ1-5,TRBV20-1
CASRGLGGITGELFF,few,-,TRBJ2-2,TRBV12-3/TRBV12-4
CASSLSPAGRNEQFF,-,TRBD2,TRBJ2-1,TRBV14
CASDQTGYNEQFF,few,TRBD1,TRBJ2-1,TRBV28
CASTSLLRIQARKDRGDENTEAFF,-,TRBD1,TRBJ1-1,TRBV19
CASSLPGGRGNTIYF,many,TRBD1,TRBJ1-3,TRBV7-6
CASSIVGTGEVGNQPQHF,once,TRBD1,TRBJ1-5,TRBV19
CASSLPGLNYGYTF,-,-,TRBJ1-2,TRBV28
CASSSFSGVSTDTQYF,-,TRBD2,TRBJ2-3,TRBV27
CSVSGGARNTEAFF,-,-,TRBJ1-1,TRBV29-1
CASSYRGGENKREQYF,-,-,TRBJ2-7,TRBV6-5
CASSIVEGGRGNYGYTF,-,-,TRBJ1-2,TRBV19
CASSVSVEGSYEQYF,-,-,TRBJ2-7,TRBV7-6
CASSIYGALNYGYTF,-,-,TRBJ1-2,TRBV2
CASSLDIWMAYEQYF,-,-,TRBJ2-7,TRBV5-5
CASGEQGSGKNIQYF,-,-,TRBJ2-4,TRBV2
CASSTGQANTGELFF,few,TRBD1,TRBJ2-2,TRBV5-8
CASGQGGSTDTQYF,few,-,TRBJ2-3,TRBV11-3
CASSFPLTGPSYNEQFF,-,-,TRBJ2-1,TRBV11-2
CASRRAGQPQHF,-,-,TRBJ1-5,TRBV27